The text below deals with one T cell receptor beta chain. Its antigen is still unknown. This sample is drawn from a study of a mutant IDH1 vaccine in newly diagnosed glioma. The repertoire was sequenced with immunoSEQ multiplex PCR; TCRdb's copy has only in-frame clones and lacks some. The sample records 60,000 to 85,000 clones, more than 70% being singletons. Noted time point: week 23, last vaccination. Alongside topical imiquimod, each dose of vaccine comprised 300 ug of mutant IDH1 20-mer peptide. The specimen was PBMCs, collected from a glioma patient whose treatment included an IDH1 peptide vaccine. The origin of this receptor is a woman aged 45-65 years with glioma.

The CDR3 DNA reads as TGTGCCAGAAGCACCCCGGGACAGTCCTTGAACGAGCAGTACTTC. Its translation: CARSTPGQSLNEQYF. The chain joins TRBV5-3 to TRBJ2-7, with 7 bases that match TRBD1. TRBV5-3 is noted as an ORF with a role that remains uncertain. The length of the CDR3 is 15 residues. V shed 4 bases, J shed 5 bases, and the junction held 12 bases outside the gene matches.